These 22 T cell receptor beta chains originate from one sample sequenced in a study of neoadjuvant nivolumab and ipilimumab in lung cancer. Sequenced by immunoSEQ multiplex PCR; TCRdb stores in-frame clones only, minus some. The sample has several thousand clones, roughly 76% seen once. The material sequenced was normal lung tissue adjacent to the tumor, taken after neoadjuvant nivolumab, alone or with ipilimumab, at or shortly before surgery. Source of these receptors: an adult with non-small cell lung cancer. Some clones in this sample may be carry-over from other donors' samples.

This clone came up once. The chain joins TRBV4-1 to TRBJ2-1; D possibly corresponds to TRBD2 (7 bases). V shed 3 bases and J shed 7 bases, with 19 bases lying between them. Germline assignment: CDR1 MGHRA and CDR2 YSYEKL. This CDR3 contains 16 residues. CDR3: CASSHGAAGAPNEQFF. CDR3 DNA: TGCGCCAGCAGCCACGGCGCCGCGGGGGCGCCAAATGAGCAGTTCTTC.

The chain couples TRBV29-1 to TRBJ1-2, with 8 positions matching TRBD1. The germline CDR1 and CDR2 sequences are SQVTM and ANQGSEA. This CDR3 has 15 residues. V lost 8 bases and J lost 5; bases outside the gene matches: 16. The CDR3 spells CSSKNQGALGYGYTF. DNA for the CDR3: TGCAGCTCTAAGAATCAGGGGGCTTTAGGGTATGGCTACACCTTC.

This clone has a handful of counts. The rearrangement uses TRBV7-3 and TRBJ1-1; TRBD1 matches 7 bases. Looked up from germline, CDR1 is SGHTA and CDR2 is FQGTGA. Germline trimming cut 0 bases from V and 6 bases from J; bases unmatched to any gene: 10. This CDR3 region has 16 residues. Written as DNA, the CDR3 is TGTGCCAGCAGCTTAACTCCGGGACAGTTAGGTTCTGAAGCTTTCTTT. Translated: CASSLTPGQLGSEAFF.

This sequence joins TRBV5-1 and TRBJ2-7; 8 positions agree with TRBD2. The CDR3 loop spans 15 amino acids. In germline, CDR1 is SGHRS, CDR2 YFSETQ. The trim removed 0 bases at V and 7 bases at J, leaving 9 bases unmatched. The CDR3 DNA reads TGCGCCAGCAGCTTGGAGGACCCCCGGGGGGGAGAGCAGTACTTC. Translated: CASSLEDPRGGEQYF.

This chain uses TRBV10-3 with TRBJ1-1; D might be TRBD1 (5 bases). Between the trimmed V and J ends, which lost 8 bases and 6 bases, there was a span of 13 bases. The CDR3 runs to 12 residues. From germline, CDR1 is ENHRY and CDR2 SYGVKD. The CDR3 DNA reads TGTGCCATCGGGGCGGGGAATGCTGAAGCTTTCTTT. Its translation is CAIGAGNAEAFF.

The V call is TRBV5-1, the J call TRBJ2-5; D call uncertain. V was trimmed by 0 bases and J by 1 base, leaving 13 bases between them. The CDR3 consists of 16 residues. CDR1 and CDR2 (germline): SGHRS, YFSETQ. The CDR3 protein is CASSLAVVAAQETQYF. The CDR3 DNA reads as TGCGCCAGCAGCTTGGCGGTTGTGGCAGCCCAAGAGACCCAGTACTTC.

This sequence joins TRBV7-9 and TRBJ2-7; the D gene is possibly TRBD1 (5 bases). V dropped 1 base and J dropped 6 bases, with 10 bases sitting between them. The CDR3 has 13 amino acids. Germline V gene sequence: CDR1 SEHNR, CDR2 FQNEAQ (reference sequence). CDR3 nucleotides: TGTGCCAGCAGCTTAGTGGGGCCCGTCGAGCAGTACTTC. It translates to CASSLVGPVEQYF.

The V call is TRBV9, the J call TRBJ2-1; 9 bases are shared with TRBD2. V trimming: 4 bases; J trimming: 2 bases; junction bases outside the gene matches: 7. This CDR3 spans 16 amino acids. Germline V gene data show CDR1 as SGDLS and CDR2 as YYNGEE. DNA for the CDR3: TGTGCCAGCAGCCCCGGTGGCGGGGGGGCCTACAATGAGCAGTTCTTC. The encoded protein is CASSPGGGGAYNEQFF. Full variable domain (missing parts from reference TRBV9 and TRBJ2-1): DSGVTQTPKHLITATGQRVTLRCSPRSGDLSVYWYQQSLDQGLQFLIQYYNGEERAKGNILERFSAQQFPDLHSELNLSSLELGDSALYFCASSPGGGGAYNEQFFGPGTRLTVL.

This chain joins TRBV4-1 and TRBJ1-2; D perhaps matches TRBD1 (6 bases). Germline-derived CDR1 and CDR2 are MGHRA and YSYEKL. The CDR3 extends over 14 amino acids. The germline V and J ends were trimmed by 0 bases and 7 bases, with 12 bases remaining between them. The CDR3 loop reads CASSQETRTAGYTF. The CDR3 DNA reads as TGCGCCAGCAGCCAAGAAACTCGGACAGCTGGCTACACCTTC.

This chain uses TRBV7-9 with TRBJ2-3; no clear D gene. Germline V gene data show CDR1 as SEHNR and CDR2 as FQNEAQ (reference sequence). The ends were cut back, 3 bases at V and 3 bases at J, with 10 bases in the middle. CDR3 length: 14 amino acids. The CDR3 region is CASSFGQETDTQYF. CDR3 coding DNA: TGTGCCAGCAGCTTTGGGCAAGAAACAGATACGCAGTATTTT.

The chain carries TRBV19 and TRBJ1-5; 7 nucleotides align to TRBD1. The V and J ends lost 5 bases and 0 bases, in that order; junction bases with no gene match: 4. The length of the CDR3 is 15 residues. CDR1 is LNHDA, CDR2 SQIVND, per germline (reference sequence). DNA of the CDR3: TGTGCCAGTAGTTGGGACAGTTATAGCAATCAGCCCCAGCATTTT. This sequence encodes CASSWDSYSNQPQHF. The full variable domain, rest sourced from reference TRBV19 and TRBJ1-5, is DGGITQSPKYLFRKEGQNVTLSCEQNLNHDAMYWYRQDPGQGLRLIYYSQIVNDFQKGDIAEGYSVSREKKESFPLTVTSAQKNPTAFYLCASSWDSYSNQPQHFGDGTRLSIL.

This rearrangement joins TRBV5-1 to TRBJ1-1; D might be TRBD1 (5 bases). Trimming took 0 bases from V and 6 from J, leaving 15 bases between them. The CDR3 runs 15 residues. Germline-derived CDR1 and CDR2 are SGHRS and YFSETQ. The DNA of the CDR3 is TGCGCCAGCAGCTTGGGCCCGGGACTAAGCCCTGAAGCTTTCTTT. Its translation: CASSLGPGLSPEAFF.

This chain joins TRBV7-9 and TRBJ2-7; TRBD1 agrees at 8 bases. With 2 bases clipped from V and 3 bases from J, the junction kept 3 bases outside the gene matches. Germline V gene sequence: CDR1 SEHNR, CDR2 FQNEAQ (reference sequence). The CDR3 spans 14 residues. DNA of the CDR3: TGTGCCAGCAGCTTACTCGGACAGGGCTACGAGCAGTACTTC. It is translated as CASSLLGQGYEQYF.

The rearrangement uses TRBV7-2 and TRBJ2-4; tentative D call: TRBD2 (6 bases). Trimming removed 5 bases at V and 13 bases at J, with 12 bases between. There are 11 residues in the CDR3. CDR1 SGHTA and CDR2 FQGNSA come from the germline V gene. The CDR3 loop is CASSPGLRQYF. In DNA, the CDR3 is TGTGCCAGCAGCCCGGGACTTAGGCAGTACTTC.

The gene calls are TRBV5-4 and TRBJ2-3, with TRBD1 as a possible D gene (5 bases). The ends were cut back, 0 bases at V and 6 bases at J, with 11 bases in the middle. Germline V gives CDR1 SGHNT, CDR2 YYREEE (reference sequence). This CDR3 comprises 14 residues. DNA of the CDR3: TGTGCCAGCAGCTTGGTCAGGGATTCGGATACGCAGTATTTT. Its protein product is CASSLVRDSDTQYF.

The genes are TRBV5-1 and TRBJ2-2; 11 bases are a match to TRBD1. The CDR3 length is 15 residues. The germline CDR1 and CDR2 sequences are SGHRS and YFSETQ. V was clipped by 7 bases and J by 2 bases; unmatched bases: 4. The CDR3 DNA is TGCGCCAGCGGGTGGACAGGGGGCAACACCGGGGAGCTGTTTTTT. Its protein product is CASGWTGGNTGELFF.

The rearrangement joins TRBV11-2 to TRBJ2-7; D may be TRBD2 (5 bases). Germline V gene sequence: CDR1 SGHAT, CDR2 FQNNGV. Trimming pared 5 bases from V and 6 bases from J, leaving 14 bases between. The CDR3 is 13 residues long. The CDR3 DNA reads TGTGCCAGCAGCCCTCTTTTCGAGGGCGAGCAGTACTTC. Protein product: CASSPLFEGEQYF. Together with reference TRBV11-2 and TRBJ2-7, the CDR3 gives the full variable domain: EAGVAQSPRYKIIEKRQSVAFWCNPISGHATLYWYQQILGQGPKLLIQFQNNGVVDDSQLPKDRFSAERLKGVDSTLKIQPAKLEDSAVYLCASSPLFEGEQYFGPGTRLTVT.

The V and J genes are TRBV7-9 and TRBJ2-7; 7 bases line up with TRBD1. Germline CDR1 is SEHNR and CDR2 is FQNEAQ (reference sequence). Germline trimming cut 5 bases from V and 10 bases from J; bases unmatched to any gene: 8. This CDR3 is built from 12 residues. The chain's CDR3 is CASSPGDSRQYF. CDR3 DNA: TGTGCCAGCAGCCCAGGGGACAGCAGACAGTACTTC.

The chain uses TRBV5-1 and TRBJ2-1; D is uncertain. The germline V gene has CDR1 SGHRS and CDR2 YFSETQ. Trimming cost V 2 bases and J 5 bases, with 5 bases left between them. CDR3 size: 12 residues. The CDR3 here is CASSFGNNEQFF. For the CDR3, the DNA is TGCGCCAGCAGCTTTGGTAACAATGAGCAGTTCTTC.

The table lists this clone with a count of one. CDR3 sequence: CASRPYSNQPQHF. The CDR3, as DNA: TGTGCCAGCAGGCCATATAGCAATCAGCCCCAGCATTTT. V usage is TRBV6-1 and J usage is TRBJ1-5; D call uncertain. Trimming shortened V by 6 bases and J by 0 bases, and 6 bases separated the two germline ends. There are 13 residues in the CDR3. Germline CDR1 is MNHNS and CDR2 is SASEGT.

This chain joins TRBV27 and TRBJ2-7; D is perhaps TRBD1 (6 bases). Per the germline V gene, CDR1 is MNHEY and CDR2 is SMNVEV (reference sequence). Trimming took off 2 bases at V and 1 base at J, with 12 bases between the two ends. The CDR3 is made up of 15 amino acids. CDR3 DNA sequence: TGTGCCAGCAGTTTAAGCGCCCAGGGGTCCTACGAGCAGTACTTC. Translation: CASSLSAQGSYEQYF.

The rearrangement uses TRBV10-3 and TRBJ2-1; 7 positions match TRBD2. Germline CDR1 ENHRY, CDR2 SYGVKD. V gave up 8 bases and J gave up 8 bases; unmatched junction bases: 6. The CDR3 sequence is 12 residues long. The CDR3 reads CAISLAGDEQFF. Written as DNA, the CDR3 is TGTGCCATCTCCCTGGCGGGGGATGAGCAGTTCTTC.